By sample fraction, the clone carrying this T cell receptor (beta chain) is medium-sized (0.01 to 0.1%). Antigen: not known. TRB was amplified from about 250-500 ng of blood genomic DNA. This specimen belongs to a study of T and B cells in COVID-19 patients. Overall study: The recovered cohort's median age was 34 years, versus roughly 67 years in active infection.

BIOMED2 TRB-A/B primer pools were used in multiplex TRB PCR. TCRdb recomputed calls from the multiplex PCR reads with MiXCR, one row per CDR3 protein. The data show thousands of distinct CDR3 sequences, over 25% seen once. The study, taken as a whole, reports: Patients with COVID-19 reportedly showed strongly skewed T cell receptor beta variable and joining gene usage. Few blood samples existed from mildly ill patients during symptoms or early in severe cases.

This CDR3 is built from 13 residues. Germline assignment: CDR1 LNHDA and CDR2 SQIVND (reference sequence). J gave up 2 bases and V 8 bases, and 2 bases lay outside the gene matches. The origin of this receptor is a human donor with active COVID-19. The sample taken for sequencing was blood. This chain joins TRBV19 and TRBJ1-5, with 8 bases aligning to TRBD1. CDR3 region: CASGQGGNQPQHF. The CDR3 DNA follows: TGTGCCAGTGGACAGGGTGGCAATCAGCCCCAGCATTTT.